These T cell receptor beta chains were read from a single sample in a study of response to subunit inactivated influenza vaccine. TCRdb re-called the RT-PCR reads with MiXCR, one entry per CDR3 protein. The sample has roughly 460,000 distinct CDR3 sequences, roughly 11% seen once; the top ten hold about 12%. Sequenced here: PBMCs from blood, sampled roughly 46 days after vaccination. These receptors came from a man in his forties or fifties who received an inactivated influenza vaccine. Each CDR3 is given with its conserved first and last residue. The order of the fields is V gene, D gene, J gene, clone size, CDR3 DNA, CDR3 protein. A D gene is named only where the DNA matches it firmly. A row's size may be missing; if present it is once, few, many or a size class.

TRBV7-9	TRBD2	TRBJ2-5	.	TGTGCCAGCAGCTTACACGGGAGGTCCGAAGAGACCCAGTACTTC	CASSLHGRSEETQYF
TRBV27	.	TRBJ1-1	many	TGTGCCAGCAGTTTCAGCATACTGAACACTGAAGCTTTCTTT	CASSFSILNTEAFF
TRBV6-1	TRBD1	TRBJ2-1	.	TGTGCCAGCAGTAAGACAGGGCGTTCCTACAATGAGCAGTTCTTC	CASSKTGRSYNEQFF
TRBV5-1	.	TRBJ2-1	once	TGCGCCAGCAGCTTGTCACTGACCAAATCCTACAATGAGCAGTTCTTC	CASSLSLTKSYNEQFF
TRBV5-1	.	TRBJ2-7	many	TGCGCCAGCAGCGGATACAGTACCTACGAGCAGTACTTC	CASSGYSTYEQYF
TRBV4-3	.	TRBJ2-2	few	TGCGCCAGCAGCCACAGGGCCACCGGGGAGCTGTTTTTT	CASSHRATGELFF
TRBV13	.	TRBJ1-2	few	TGTGCCAGCAGCCTTGACACGGGTCATGGCTACACCTTC	CASSLDTGHGYTF
TRBV2	.	TRBJ2-5	.	TGTGCCAGCACCCCAACCGACGCCGGCGGGGTGGAGACCCAGTACTTC	CASTPTDAGGVETQYF
TRBV4-3	.	TRBJ1-6	few	TGCGCCAGCAGCCAAGATCTGACAATCTCTTCACCCCTCCACTTT	CASSQDLTISSPLHF
TRBV2	TRBD1	TRBJ2-5	.	TGTGCCAGCAGCGAACAGGGGAGCGGAGAGACCCAGTACTTC	CASSEQGSGETQYF
TRBV20-1	.	TRBJ2-7	few	TGCAGTGCTAGTGTTGGGTACGGGGCCGAGCAGTACTTC	CSASVGYGAEQYF
TRBV12-3/TRBV12-4	TRBD1	TRBJ1-4	few	TGTGCCAGCAGTTTAGTCTCTGCGTCGGGACAGGGGAAGCGAACTAATGAAAAACTGTTTTTT	CASSLVSASGQGKRTNEKLFF
TRBV5-1	.	TRBJ2-7	many	TGCGCCAGCAGCTTGCCTTCTGAGGGGGAGCAGTACTTC	CASSLPSEGEQYF
TRBV3-1	TRBD1	TRBJ2-3	few	TGTGCCAGCAGCCCGACGGGACAGGGTGTGAATACGCAGTATTTT	CASSPTGQGVNTQYF
TRBV10-3	.	TRBJ2-5	.	TGTGCCATCAGGGGGGACTGGATCCAAGAGACCCAGTACTTC	CAIRGDWIQETQYF
TRBV30	.	TRBJ2-3	few	TGTGCCTGGAGTGGTCAGGAAATTGCTAGCACAGATACGCAGTATTTT	CAWSGQEIASTDTQYF
TRBV11-2	.	TRBJ2-3	few	TGTGCCAGCAGCTCCCCGGTTGGGGACTGGCTGACGGGGGCAGATACGCAGTATTTT	CASSSPVGDWLTGADTQYF
TRBV6-5	TRBD2	TRBJ2-5	few	TGTGCCAGCAGTTACTTCACCCTAGCGGGAGTTGGAGAGACCCAGTACTTC	CASSYFTLAGVGETQYF
TRBV5-1	TRBD2	TRBJ2-5	.	TGCGCCAGCAGCCCCGGACTAGCAGAGACCCAGTACTTC	CASSPGLAETQYF
TRBV7-9	.	TRBJ2-3	.	TGTGCCAGCAAGGGGCCGATTAGCACAGATACGCAGTATTTT	CASKGPISTDTQYF
TRBV12-3/TRBV12-4	TRBD1	TRBJ2-5	many	TGTGCCAGCAGACCGGGACAGGGTAGTCAGACCCAGTACTTC	CASRPGQGSQTQYF
TRBV12-3/TRBV12-4	.	TRBJ1-2	many	TGTGCCAGCAGTTTGGGGCAGAACTATGGCTACACCTTC	CASSLGQNYGYTF
TRBV5-1	TRBD1	TRBJ1-2	few	TGCGCCAGCAGCTTGGAGGGGGCGAGTGGCTACACCTTC	CASSLEGASGYTF
TRBV27	.	TRBJ2-7	.	TGTGCCAGCAAACCCACCCTAGCGAGCACCTACGAGCAGTACTTC	CASKPTLASTYEQYF
TRBV7-2	.	TRBJ2-7	.	TGTGCCAGCAGCTTAGGGCCCAGAGACTACGAGCAGTACTTC	CASSLGPRDYEQYF
TRBV4-3	.	TRBJ2-1	many	TGCGCCAGCAGCCAAGGACCAGCGGAGTACAATGAGCAGTTCTTC	CASSQGPAEYNEQFF
TRBV12-3/TRBV12-4	.	TRBJ1-3	.	TGTGCCAGCAGCCCCGGACAAGGAAACACCATATATTTT	CASSPGQGNTIYF
TRBV7-2	.	TRBJ1-1	many	TGTGCCAGCAGCTTACGCGGGGGGCGCACCACTGAAGCTTTCTTT	CASSLRGGRTTEAFF
TRBV7-2	.	TRBJ2-7	few	TGTGCCAGCAGCATCGACGTGGGGTACGAGCAGTACTTC	CASSIDVGYEQYF
TRBV28	TRBD2	TRBJ2-7	few	TGTGCCAGCAGTTTTCCCTCACGGGACAGCGAGGGACTAGCGGGAGCCTACGAGCAGTACTTC	CASSFPSRDSEGLAGAYEQYF